A selection of T cell receptor beta chains follows, all from one sample in a study of PD-L1 blockade in urothelial cancer. Profiling relied on immunoSEQ multiplex PCR, and the TCRdb table lists in-frame clones only, not all of them. The data contain around 24,000 clones, less than 85% of them singletons. The sample in question was PBMCs, obtained around atezolizumab (anti-PD-L1) treatment. These receptors were taken from a man aged 65 to 85 with urothelial cancer. Both conserved end residues are part of each CDR3. The D gene is left open where the match is weak. Only some rows state a clone size, as once, few, many or a class for expanded clones.

once	TRBV5-4	TRBJ1-2	.	TGTGCCAGCAGCTTGGCGGGAAACTATGGCTACACCTTC	CASSLAGNYGYTF
.	TRBV7-2	TRBJ2-5	TRBD1	TGTGCCAGCAGCATACGCGGACAGGGTGGGGAGACCCAGTACTTC	CASSIRGQGGETQYF
few	TRBV7-9	TRBJ2-7	.	TGTGCCAGCAGCGCCAGGACAGCCATATCCTACGAGCAGTACTTC	CASSARTAISYEQYF
.	TRBV27	TRBJ1-5	.	TGTGCCAGCAGTTTAAGCCCCACCTACTCAAATCAGCCCCAGCATTTT	CASSLSPTYSNQPQHF
.	TRBV27	TRBJ2-1	TRBD2	TGTGCCAGCAGTAAAGGACTAGCGGGAAACAACAATGAGCAGTTCTTC	CASSKGLAGNNNEQFF
once	TRBV7-3	TRBJ2-7	TRBD1	TGTGCCAGCAGCGTATCCTTAATGGGACAGGGGCGCCACTCCTACGAGCAGTACTTC	CASSVSLMGQGRHSYEQYF
.	TRBV9	TRBJ2-1	.	TGTGCCAGCAGCGAGAGTAGCGGACGCCACAATGAGCAGTTCTTC	CASSESSGRHNEQFF
.	TRBV11-3	TRBJ2-1	TRBD2	TGTGCCAGCAGCCCTCCCCTAGCGGGGATCAATGAGCAGTTCTTC	CASSPPLAGINEQFF
.	TRBV28	TRBJ1-2	.	TGTGCCAGCAGTTTATACAACATGGCTGGCTACACCTTC	CASSLYNMAGYTF
.	TRBV25-1	TRBJ2-7	.	TGTGCCAGCAGTGAAGACACCTCCTACGAGCAGTACTTC	CASSEDTSYEQYF
.	TRBV19	TRBJ2-5	TRBD1	TGTGCCAGTAGTAAAAGGACAGGGGGCCCTGAGACCCAGTACTTC	CASSKRTGGPETQYF
.	TRBV6-1	TRBJ2-3	.	TGTGCCAGCACTTGGACAGCCGGGCAGTATTTT	CASTWTAGQYF
.	TRBV15	TRBJ2-1	TRBD2	TGTGCCACCAGCCTTAGCGGGAGTCCAAGGAGTGAGCAGTTCTTC	CATSLSGSPRSEQFF
.	TRBV19	TRBJ1-1	TRBD1	TGTGCCAGTAGCCTAAACCGGGACAGGGGTTCGGCTTTCTTT	CASSLNRDRGSAFF
.	TRBV5-6	TRBJ2-3	TRBD1	TGTGCCAGCAGCTTAAATCCGGGACAGGAAAGCACAGATACGCAGTATTTT	CASSLNPGQESTDTQYF
.	TRBV19	TRBJ2-7	.	TGTGCCAGTATCGCGGAGGGGTTCCAGTACTTC	CASIAEGFQYF
.	TRBV19	TRBJ2-7	TRBD1	TGTGCCAGTAGTACCCTTGGGACAGGGGATTTGGACGAGCAGTACTTC	CASSTLGTGDLDEQYF
.	TRBV27	TRBJ1-4	.	TGTGCCAGCAGTCCCTCGGACGGACTTAATGAAAAACTGTTTTTT	CASSPSDGLNEKLFF
.	TRBV7-2	TRBJ1-2	.	TGTGCCAGCAGCGCAACTAGGACGCTTACAGATCCCTATGGCTACACCTTC	CASSATRTLTDPYGYTF
.	TRBV5-6	TRBJ2-1	TRBD1	TGTGCCAGCAGCTTGGGGGTATTTGCAGGGGGCATCGACAATGAGCAGTTCTTC	CASSLGVFAGGIDNEQFF
few	TRBV4-2	TRBJ2-5	.	TGTGCCAGCAGCCCCAGGGTTGGTCAAGAGACCCAGTACTTC	CASSPRVGQETQYF
.	TRBV28	TRBJ1-3	.	TGTGCCAGCAGTTTAGAGGACTCTGGAAACACCATATATTTT	CASSLEDSGNTIYF
.	TRBV2	TRBJ2-3	.	TGTGCCAGCAGCTTAGCGCGAAGCACAGATACGCAGTATTTT	CASSLARSTDTQYF
.	TRBV7-9	TRBJ1-5	TRBD1	TGTGCCAGCAGCTTAGACAGGGGACAAAATCAGCCCCAGCATTTT	CASSLDRGQNQPQHF
.	TRBV4-3	TRBJ2-7	TRBD1	TGCGCCAGCAGCCAAGACAGGACAGGCGGCGACTACGAGCAGTACTTC	CASSQDRTGGDYEQYF
.	TRBV9	TRBJ2-7	.	TGTGCCAGCAGCGCGGGAGAAAACTCACGGGAGCAGTACTTC	CASSAGENSREQYF
.	TRBV7-6	TRBJ2-1	.	TGTGCCAGCAGCAACGGAGGGGAAGAGCAGTTCTTC	CASSNGGEEQFF
.	TRBV25-1	TRBJ2-1	TRBD2	TGTGCCAGCAGAGCGGGAGGGCCTTACAATGAGCAGTTCTTC	CASRAGGPYNEQFF
.	TRBV2	TRBJ1-1	.	TGTGCCAGCAGTGATAGGACAATCACTGAAGCTTTCTTT	CASSDRTITEAFF
.	TRBV12-5	TRBJ2-1	.	TGTGCTAGTGGTCAATTAGGGGTCAATGAGCAGTTCTTC	CASGQLGVNEQFF
.	TRBV7-2	TRBJ2-1	.	TGTGCCAGCAGCTTAGCGAGGGGCTCCGGGGGATCAGACTCCTACAATGAGCAGTTCTTC	CASSLARGSGGSDSYNEQFF
.	TRBV5-4	TRBJ2-7	TRBD1	TGTGCCAGCAGCCGTCGACAGGGGCGCTCCTACGAGCAGTACTTC	CASSRRQGRSYEQYF
few	TRBV27	TRBJ1-5	.	TGTGCCAGCAATTCACAGGGTTCCGGGCCCCAGCATTTT	CASNSQGSGPQHF
.	TRBV19	TRBJ2-2	TRBD2	TGTGCCAGTAGTCTACCGGGACTAGCGGGAGGGCCGAACACCGGGGAGCTGTTTTTT	CASSLPGLAGGPNTGELFF
.	TRBV5-1	TRBJ2-7	TRBD2	TGCGCCAGCAGCCAACTCGGGGGAGTCGGACTAGCGGGAGTGTACGAGCAGTACTTC	CASSQLGGVGLAGVYEQYF
.	TRBV27	TRBJ2-2	.	TGTGCCAGCAGTTTAATGAACGGGGGGCCGGCCGGGGAGCTGTTTTTT	CASSLMNGGPAGELFF
.	TRBV9	TRBJ2-1	.	TGTGCCAGCAGCGGGGGGGTTTACAATGAGCAGTTCTTC	CASSGGVYNEQFF
.	TRBV4-3	TRBJ2-7	.	TGCGCCAGCAGCCAAGGATTACAGGGCGCCTACGAGCAGTACTTC	CASSQGLQGAYEQYF
few	TRBV11-2	TRBJ2-5	TRBD1	TGTGCCAGCAGCTTAGATCCGGGCAGGGGGCGAGAGACCCAGTACTTC	CASSLDPGRGRETQYF
once	TRBV7-8	TRBJ2-1	TRBD2	TGTGCCAGCAGGGGGAGGGGCAATGAGCAGTTCTTC	CASRGRGNEQFF
.	TRBV9	TRBJ2-7	TRBD1	TGTGCCAGCAGCGTTGGCGGGACAGGGGGCGTATCCTACGAGCAGTACTTC	CASSVGGTGGVSYEQYF
once	TRBV4-3	TRBJ1-1	TRBD1	TGCGCCAGCAGTAGACAGGGGGCATCGAACACTGAAGCTTTCTTT	CASSRQGASNTEAFF
.	TRBV27	TRBJ2-1	TRBD2	TGTGCCAGCAGTAAGCGGGAGCCTCCTAATGAGCAGTTCTTC	CASSKREPPNEQFF
.	TRBV19	TRBJ2-1	.	TGTGCCAGTAGTATGGGCGGGATGGGCCGTGAGCAGTTCTTC	CASSMGGMGREQFF
.	TRBV7-3	TRBJ2-1	TRBD2	TGTGCCAGCAGCTTGGGAGGGACCTACAATGAGCAGTTCTTC	CASSLGGTYNEQFF
.	TRBV7-3	TRBJ1-5	.	TGTGCCAGCAGCTCTGGAGCGGGGAATCAGCCCCAGCATTTT	CASSSGAGNQPQHF
.	TRBV29-1	TRBJ1-1	.	TGCAGCGTTGAAGTTCCCGACAGCCCGAACACTGAAGCTTTCTTT	CSVEVPDSPNTEAFF
.	TRBV28	TRBJ2-3	.	TGTGCCAGCAGTTTCTCTAATCTCGGGGATACGCAGTATTTT	CASSFSNLGDTQYF
.	TRBV18	TRBJ2-1	.	TGTGCCAGCTCACCCCCGGGGGACCGGTTCTACAATGAGCAGTTCTTC	CASSPPGDRFYNEQFF
.	TRBV11-3	TRBJ2-7	.	TGTGCCAGCAGCTCCCATCCCTTATTGAACCGGACTGAGCCCTCCTACGAGCAGTACTTC	CASSSHPLLNRTEPSYEQYF
.	TRBV29-1	TRBJ1-2	.	TGCAGCGCCCCCTCCCCCCTCTATGGCTACACCTTC	CSAPSPLYGYTF
once	TRBV4-2	TRBJ2-5	TRBD2	TGTGCCAGCAGCCTAACTAGCGGGAATTGGGAGACCCAGTACTTC	CASSLTSGNWETQYF
few	TRBV19	TRBJ2-1	.	TGTGCCAGTAGTTTAGGCCTGAGCGGAAACAATGAGCAGTTCTTC	CASSLGLSGNNEQFF
.	TRBV6-5	TRBJ2-6	.	TGTGCCAGCAGTTACTCTCGGGGAGGTGGGGCCAACGTCCTGACTTTC	CASSYSRGGGANVLTF
.	TRBV27	TRBJ2-7	.	TGTGCCAGCAGTTATGGCCTCGGGTACGAGCAGTACTTC	CASSYGLGYEQYF
.	TRBV19	TRBJ1-1	.	TGTGCCAGTAGTTTTGGACAGATGAACACTGAAGCTTTCTTT	CASSFGQMNTEAFF